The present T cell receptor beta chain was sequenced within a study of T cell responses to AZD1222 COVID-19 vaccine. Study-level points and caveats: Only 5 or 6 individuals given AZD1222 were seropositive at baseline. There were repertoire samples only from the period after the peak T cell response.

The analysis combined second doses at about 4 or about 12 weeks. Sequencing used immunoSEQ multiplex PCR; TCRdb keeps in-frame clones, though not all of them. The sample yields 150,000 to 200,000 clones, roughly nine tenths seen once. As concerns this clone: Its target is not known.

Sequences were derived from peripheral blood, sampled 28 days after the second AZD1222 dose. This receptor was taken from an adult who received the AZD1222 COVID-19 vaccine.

CDR3 in amino acids: CASSQGTDRSQYF. CDR3 nucleotide sequence: TGCGCCAGCAGCCAAGGTACGGACAGATCGCAGTATTTT. The chain carries TRBV4-1 and TRBJ2-3, with D possibly TRBD1 on 6 matching bases. Trimming cost V 1 base and J 10 bases, with 12 bases left between them. Germline V lookup: CDR1 MGHRA, CDR2 YSYEKL. This CDR3 region has 13 residues.